These 9 T cell receptor beta chains originate from one sample sequenced in a study of shared clonotypes between healthy human individuals (dated by TCRdb to about 2020). CD8 naive samples consisted of CD45RO-negative cells that were positively selected for CCR7, yielding a CD45RA+CCR7+ population without TemRA cells. Library preparation was by the immunoSEQ multiplex PCR assay. Here the immuneACCESS table is served through TCRdb, limited to in-frame sequences with V and J called. Missing clones are a known gap in these copies; in checked studies unresolved V genes cover under half, and the rest lacks a known reason. The sample records hundreds of thousands of clones, almost 95% of which are singletons. Around 24% of the sample is taken by the ten largest. Source material: naive CD8+ T cells sorted from blood. The cell subset or site label here, explained by the study, means: CD45RA+CCR7+. The origin of the receptors is a man aged 25 to 40 in good health.

The genes are TRBV11-3 and TRBJ2-5; a possible D gene is TRBD1 (6 bases). The germline gives CDR1 SGHNT, CDR2 YENEEA. Trimming stripped 4 bases from V and 2 bases from J, with 11 bases between. The CDR3 has 14 residues. CDR3 amino acids: CASSSGAGQETQYF. For the CDR3, the DNA is TGTGCCAGCAGCTCAGGGGCAGGGCAAGAGACCCAGTACTTC.

The sample holds one count of this clone. The V call is TRBV7-2, the J call TRBJ2-2; tentative D call: TRBD2 (6 bases). Trimming removed 4 bases from V and 6 bases from J, with 24 bases in between. CDR1 is SGHTA and CDR2 is FQGNSA in the germline V gene. The CDR3 consists of 18 residues. In DNA form, the CDR3 reads TGTGCCAGCAGCTACATAGGGGCGGGACTCCCATTTCCCGGGGAGCTGTTTTTT. The encoded protein is CASSYIGAGLPFPGELFF.

This clone was observed a single time. This likely stems from a read error, as it lies one base from a far larger clone. V usage is TRBV6-4 and J usage is TRBJ2-3, with TRBD1 matching 12 bases. Losses at the gene ends were 2 bases for V and 4 bases for J; bases not matched to a gene: 1. Germline CDR1 and CDR2: MRHNA and SNTAGT. The CDR3 is 15 residues long. CDR3 nucleotide sequence: TGTGCCAGCAGTGACGGGACAGGGGGCGCAGATACGCAGTATTTT. Residues: CASSDGTGGADTQYF.

The chain uses TRBV28 and TRBJ1-2, with TRBD1 identical over 8 bases. Germline V gene lookup returns CDR1 MDHEN and CDR2 SYDVKM. Trimming took 4 bases from V and 4 from J; bases not matched to a gene: 8. The CDR3 covers 15 residues. The CDR3 sequence is CASSYWQGASYGYTF. CDR3 DNA sequence: TGTGCCAGCAGTTACTGGCAGGGGGCGAGCTATGGCTACACCTTC.

V and J are TRBV28 and TRBJ2-2; 12 bases are shared with TRBD2. CDR1 is MDHEN, CDR2 SYDVKM, per germline. The CDR3 has 15 residues. Trimming took 6 bases from V and 4 from J; bases not matched to a gene: 3. DNA of the CDR3: TGTGCCAGCAGCGGACTAGCGGGAACCACCGGGGAGCTGTTTTTT. It yields the protein CASSGLAGTTGELFF.

The V gene is TRBV6-1, the J gene TRBJ2-3; 7 bases match TRBD1. Trimming removed 4 bases from V and 12 bases from J; junction bases left unmatched: 7. This CDR3 region has 12 residues. Per the germline V gene, CDR1 is MNHNS and CDR2 is SASEGT. The CDR3 bases are TGTGCCAGCAGTGGGGGACAGCTCCGCCAGTATTTT. Amino acid sequence: CASSGGQLRQYF.

The J gene is TRBJ2-7, the V gene TRBV18, with 10 bases aligning to TRBD2. CDR1 KGHSH and CDR2 LQKENI come from the germline V gene. The V gene end was trimmed by 2 bases and the J gene end by 4 bases; junction bases not matched to a gene: 11. The CDR3 has 17 residues. In DNA, the CDR3 is TGTGCCAGCTCACCAAGCCGCACTAGCGGGAAGTTTTACGAGCAGTACTTC. This sequence encodes CASSPSRTSGKFYEQYF.

In its sample, this clone was seen a few times. The rearrangement links TRBV7-7 to TRBJ2-7, with a tentative D call TRBD2 (6 bases). CDR1 is SSHAT and CDR2 is FNYEAQ in the germline V gene (reference sequence). Trimming shortened V by 3 bases and J by 5 bases, and 11 bases separated the two germline ends. The CDR3 has 13 amino acids. CDR3 in amino acids: CASSLEWRDEQYF. The CDR3 nucleotides are TGTGCCAGCAGCTTGGAGTGGAGGGACGAGCAGTACTTC.

This chain joins TRBV30 and TRBJ1-5, with TRBD1 matching over 9 bases. With 3 bases clipped from V and 4 bases from J, the junction kept 1 base outside the gene matches. CDR3 length: 13 amino acids. From germline, CDR1 is GTSNPN and CDR2 SVGIG (reference sequence). The CDR3 DNA follows: TGTGCCTGGAGGGGGACAGGGAATCAGCCCCAGCATTTT. Protein product: CAWRGTGNQPQHF.